This TCR beta chain stems from a study of blood T cell repertoires in COVID-19. In the study overall: Sites across the United States, Italy and Spain contributed samples from acute and convalescent COVID-19. The cDNA or gDNA used as material had been derived from T cells, B-cell-depleted T cells, or PBMCs.

Under the authors' procedure: From reference gene primer amplification, estimates of nucleated cell counts were derived. TCRdb's table, derived via immunoSEQ multiplex PCR, lists solely in-frame clones and lacks some. Clonal size and the V and J genes are those of that table, whereas D and trimming came from the DNA. The sample carries approximately 94,000 clones, approximately 90% recorded once. Germline assignment: CDR1 LNHDA and CDR2 SQIVND (reference sequence). The ends lost 4 bases at V and 2 bases at J; junction bases unmatched: 9. The CDR3 sequence is 16 residues long. Material: peripheral blood. The chain uses TRBV19 and TRBJ2-7, with 9 bases that match TRBD2. The receptor comes from a woman of 80 years or more with active COVID-19. As DNA, the CDR3 is TGTGCCAGTAGTACCCGGGGTAGCGGGGGCCCCTACGAGCAGTACTTC. It yields the protein CASSTRGSGGPYEQYF.